The 11 T cell receptor beta chains presented below share a single source sample, sequenced in a study of OX40 agonist ivuxolimab in advanced cancers. Sequenced by immunoSEQ multiplex PCR; TCRdb stores in-frame clones only, minus some. The sample holds about 69,000 clones, about nine tenths seen once. The specimen was CD4+ or CD8+ T cells sorted from blood, collected in a trial of the OX40 agonist ivuxolimab. Receptor source: an adult with an advanced solid tumor such as melanoma, head and neck, liver or kidney cancer.

The rearrangement links TRBV6-1 to TRBJ1-5; a possible D gene is TRBD1 (6 bases). Trimming stripped 7 bases from V and 6 bases from J, with 16 bases between. The V gene's germline CDR1 is MNHNS and CDR2 SASEGT. This CDR3 is built from 14 residues. CDR3 amino acids: CASTEIGGSQPQHF. The CDR3 DNA follows: TGTGCCAGCACCGAAATAGGGGGTTCTCAGCCCCAGCATTTT.

The chain carries TRBV5-4 and TRBJ2-7; 8 positions match TRBD1. The CDR3 runs 16 residues. V gave up 4 bases and J gave up 9 bases; unmatched junction bases: 18. Germline V CDR1 and CDR2: SGHNT, YYREEE (reference sequence). CDR3 bases: TGTGCCAGCAGCCAAGGCACCAGGACAGGGTCTGGGGGGCAGTACTTC. Its protein is CASSQGTRTGSGGQYF.

This chain connects TRBV7-9 to TRBJ2-1; D call uncertain. Germline CDR1 is SEHNR and CDR2 is FQNEAQ (reference sequence). V was clipped by 1 base and J by 7 bases, with 5 bases between them. This CDR3 contains 12 residues. Here the CDR3 DNA reads TGTGCCAGCAGCTTAGTGGGGAATGAGCAGTTCTTC. This encodes CASSLVGNEQFF.

The chain joins TRBV7-2 to TRBJ1-5, with D perhaps matching TRBD1 (6 bases). The CDR3 sequence is 15 residues long. Trimming removed 3 bases at V and 0 bases at J, with 9 bases between. Germline V lookup: CDR1 SGHTA, CDR2 FQGNSA. The CDR3 region is CASSLGAYSNQPQHF. In nucleotides, the CDR3 is TGTGCCAGCAGCTTGGGGGCGTATAGCAATCAGCCCCAGCATTTT. The complete variable domain, with remaining parts taken from reference TRBV7-2 and TRBJ1-5, reads GAGVSQSPSNKVTEKGKDVELRCDPISGHTALYWYRQSLGQGLEFLIYFQGNSAPDKSGLPSDRFSAERTGGSVSTLTIQRTQQEDSAVYLCASSLGAYSNQPQHFGDGTRLSIL.

This sequence joins TRBV30 and TRBJ1-4; 10 positions agree with TRBD1. CDR1 is GTSNPN and CDR2 is SVGIG in the germline V gene (reference sequence). This CDR3 is 17 amino acids long. J gave up 5 bases and V 6 bases, and 15 bases lay outside the gene matches. The CDR3 bases are TGTGCCTGTAAACCCCACCGGGGGACAGGGGCAAATGAAAAACTGTTTTTT. This gives the protein CACKPHRGTGANEKLFF.

The chain employs TRBV7-9 and TRBJ1-1, with D unresolved. The CDR3 runs 13 residues. Germline CDR1 is SEHNR and CDR2 is FQNEAQ (reference sequence). Trimming took 5 bases from V and 1 from J, leaving 8 bases between them. CDR3 sequence: CASSQEANTEAFF. CDR3 bases: TGTGCCAGCAGCCAAGAAGCGAACACTGAAGCTTTCTTT.

This rearrangement joins TRBV7-6 to TRBJ2-7; D remains ambiguous. Trimming left V 6 bases short and J 0 bases short, with 15 bases between. The CDR3 extends over 15 amino acids. Germline V gives CDR1 SGHVS, CDR2 FNYEAQ. DNA for the CDR3: TGTGCCAGCAGTTCCTCTCACGTTAGCTCCTACGAGCAGTACTTC. Its translation: CASSSSHVSSYEQYF.

The chain carries TRBV20-1 and TRBJ2-1; tentative D call: TRBD2 (5 bases). The CDR3 spans 11 residues. Germline V lookup: CDR1 DFQATT, CDR2 SNEGSKA (reference sequence). Trimming removed 5 bases at V and 9 bases at J, with 11 bases between. CDR3 sequence: CSAAPGIEQFF. Written as DNA, the CDR3 is TGCAGTGCTGCCCCCGGGATTGAGCAGTTCTTC.

The genes are TRBV4-1 and TRBJ1-5; D uncertain. The CDR3 runs 18 residues. Germline values: CDR1 MGHRA, CDR2 YSYEKL. Trimming took off 1 base at V and 2 bases at J, with 18 bases between the two ends. The CDR3 here is CASSQVVFGVGGNQPQHF. In DNA, the CDR3 is TGCGCCAGCAGCCAAGTTGTATTCGGAGTGGGCGGCAATCAGCCCCAGCATTTT.

Comments on this clone: Mismatch with germline at one junction end may stem from a read error. The rearrangement joins TRBV27 to TRBJ2-1; TRBD1 aligns across 10 bases. This CDR3 contains 15 residues. CDR1 is MNHEY, CDR2 SMNVEV, per germline (reference sequence). The CDR3 bases are TGTGCCGGCAGTCCTCCGGGACAGGGGTTCAATGAGCAGTTCTTC. This encodes CAGSPPGQGFNEQFF.

V usage is TRBV7-2 and J usage is TRBJ2-7; TRBD1 matches 11 bases. Germline loops: CDR1 SGHTA, CDR2 FQGNSA. The CDR3 runs to 15 residues. Unmatched junction bases numbered 6, after V lost 3 bases and J lost 5 bases. The CDR3 reads CASSFLGQGADEQYF. CDR3 nucleotide sequence: TGTGCCAGCAGCTTCCTCGGACAGGGGGCCGACGAGCAGTACTTC.